This entry is about one T cell receptor (beta chain). The data belong to a study of PD-1 blockade in mismatch repair-deficient tumors. Libraries were prepared by immunoSEQ multiplex PCR; TCRdb keeps only in-frame clonotypes and omits some of them. The profile shows about 110,000 clones, about 80% of them singletons. After removal of 0 bases from V and 3 bases from J, the junction contained 6 bases not matched to a gene. This CDR3 spans 16 amino acids. CDR1 is LNHNV and CDR2 is YYDKDF in the germline V gene (reference sequence). This specimen was peripheral blood, taken 60 weeks after starting pembrolizumab. The sequence came from an adult with mismatch repair-deficient cancer. The chain joins TRBV15 to TRBJ2-7; 9 positions agree with TRBD2. The CDR3 nucleotides read TGTGCCACCAGCAGAGATCTTGGGACTAGCAGCTACGAGCAGTACTTC. This gives the protein CATSRDLGTSSYEQYF.